This TCR beta chain came from a study of shared clonotypes between healthy human individuals. Assay used: immunoSEQ multiplex PCR; TCRdb lists only in-frame clones, some missing. The table includes about 470,000 clones, around 79% detected once. The donor population consisted of healthy HIV-negative adults with no recent acute infections or vaccinations. Trimming took 3 bases from V and 3 from J; bases not matched to a gene: 4. CDR3 size: 14 residues. CDR1 LNHDA and CDR2 SQIVND come from the germline V gene (reference sequence). The clonotype was recovered from a woman aged 40 to 55 in good health. Some clones in this sample may be carry-over from other donors' samples. This chain joins TRBV19 and TRBJ2-7, with 8 bases fitting TRBD2. The sample consisted of PBMCs. The CDR3 sequence is CASSMERGHYEQYF. In DNA form, the CDR3 reads TGTGCCAGTAGTATGGAGCGGGGGCACTACGAGCAGTACTTC.